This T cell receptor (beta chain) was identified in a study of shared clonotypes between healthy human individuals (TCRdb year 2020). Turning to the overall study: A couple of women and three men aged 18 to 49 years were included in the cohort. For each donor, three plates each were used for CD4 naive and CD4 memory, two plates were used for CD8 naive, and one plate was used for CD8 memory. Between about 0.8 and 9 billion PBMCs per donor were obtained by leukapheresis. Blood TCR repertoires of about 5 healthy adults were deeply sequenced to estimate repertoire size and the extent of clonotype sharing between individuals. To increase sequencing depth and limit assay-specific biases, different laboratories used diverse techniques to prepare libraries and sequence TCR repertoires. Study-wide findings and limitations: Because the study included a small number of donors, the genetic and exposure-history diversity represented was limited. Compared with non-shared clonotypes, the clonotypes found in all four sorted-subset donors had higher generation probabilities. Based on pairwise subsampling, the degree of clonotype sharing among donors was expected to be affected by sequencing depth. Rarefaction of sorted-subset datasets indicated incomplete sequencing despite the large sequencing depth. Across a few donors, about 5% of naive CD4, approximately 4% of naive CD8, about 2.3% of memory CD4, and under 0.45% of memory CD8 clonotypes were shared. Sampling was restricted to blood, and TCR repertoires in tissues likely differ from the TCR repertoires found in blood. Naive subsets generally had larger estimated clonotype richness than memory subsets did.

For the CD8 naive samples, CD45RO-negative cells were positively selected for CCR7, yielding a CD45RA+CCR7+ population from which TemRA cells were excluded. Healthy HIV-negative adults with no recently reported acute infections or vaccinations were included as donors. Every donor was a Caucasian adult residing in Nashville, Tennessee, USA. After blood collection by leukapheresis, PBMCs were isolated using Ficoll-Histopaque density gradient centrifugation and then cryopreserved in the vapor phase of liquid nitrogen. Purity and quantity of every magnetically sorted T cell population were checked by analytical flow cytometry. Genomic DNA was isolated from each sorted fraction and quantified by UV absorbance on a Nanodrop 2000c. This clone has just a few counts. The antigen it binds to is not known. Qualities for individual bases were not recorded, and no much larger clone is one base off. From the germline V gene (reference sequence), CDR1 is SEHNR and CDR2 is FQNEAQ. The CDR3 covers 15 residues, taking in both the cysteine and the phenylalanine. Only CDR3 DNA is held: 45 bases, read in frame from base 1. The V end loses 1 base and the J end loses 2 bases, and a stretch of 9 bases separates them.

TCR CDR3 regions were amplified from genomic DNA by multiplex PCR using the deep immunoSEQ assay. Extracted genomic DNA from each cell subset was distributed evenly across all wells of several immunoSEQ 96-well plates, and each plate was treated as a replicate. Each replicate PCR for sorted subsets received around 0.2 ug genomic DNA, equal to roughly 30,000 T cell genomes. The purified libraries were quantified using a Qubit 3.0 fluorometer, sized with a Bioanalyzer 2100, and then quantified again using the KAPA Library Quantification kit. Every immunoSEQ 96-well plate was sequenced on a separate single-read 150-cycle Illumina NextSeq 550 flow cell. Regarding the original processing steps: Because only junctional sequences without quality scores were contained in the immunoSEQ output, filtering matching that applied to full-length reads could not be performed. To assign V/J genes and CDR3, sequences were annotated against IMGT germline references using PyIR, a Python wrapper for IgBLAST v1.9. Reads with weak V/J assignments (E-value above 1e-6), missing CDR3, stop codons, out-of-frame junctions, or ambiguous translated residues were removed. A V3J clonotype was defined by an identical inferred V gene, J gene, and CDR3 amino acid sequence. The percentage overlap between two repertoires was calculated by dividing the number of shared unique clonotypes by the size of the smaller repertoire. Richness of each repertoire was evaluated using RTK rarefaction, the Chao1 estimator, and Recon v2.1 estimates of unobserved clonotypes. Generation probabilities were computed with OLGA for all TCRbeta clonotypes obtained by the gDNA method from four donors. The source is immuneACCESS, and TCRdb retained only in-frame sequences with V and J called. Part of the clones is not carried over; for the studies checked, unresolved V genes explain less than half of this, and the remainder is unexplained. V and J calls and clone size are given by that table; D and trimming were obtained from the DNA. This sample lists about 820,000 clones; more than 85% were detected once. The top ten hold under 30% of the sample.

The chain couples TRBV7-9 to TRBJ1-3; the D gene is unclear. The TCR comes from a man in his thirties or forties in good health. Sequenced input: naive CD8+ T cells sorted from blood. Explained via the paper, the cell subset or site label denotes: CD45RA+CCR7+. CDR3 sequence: CASSLETGAGNTIYF. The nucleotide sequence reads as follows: TGTGCCAGCAGCTTAGAGACCGGGGCTGGAAACACCATATATTTT. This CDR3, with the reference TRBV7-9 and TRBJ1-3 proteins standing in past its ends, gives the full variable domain DTGVSQNPRHKITKRGQNVTFRCDPISEHNRLYWYRQTLGQGPEFLTYFQNEAQLEKSRLLSDRFSAERPKGSFSTLEIQRTEQGDSAMYLCASSLETGAGNTIYFGEGSWLTVV.